This TCR beta chain was found in a study of response to subunit inactivated influenza vaccine. Via MiXCR, TCRdb re-called the RT-PCR reads, giving one row per CDR3 protein. The table lists 500,000 to 600,000 distinct CDR3 sequences, over 10% of them singletons. Germline V lookup: CDR1 SGHRS, CDR2 YFSETQ. Trimming stripped 4 bases from V and 7 bases from J, with 18 bases between. There are 15 residues in the CDR3. This clonotype was observed a handful of times. Antigen: not known. The study, taken as a whole, reports: Authors proposed each seasonal influenza vaccination draws in few new T cells.

The material was PBMCs from blood, obtained 45 days after vaccination. This clonotype was sampled from a man aged 50-59 years who received an inactivated influenza vaccine. The V and J genes are TRBV5-1 and TRBJ2-1; D gene unclear. The chain's CDR3 is CASSPMTRTGNEQFF. The CDR3 region has the DNA TGCGCCAGCAGCCCTATGACGAGGACCGGTAATGAGCAGTTCTTC.